The 5 T cell receptor beta chains in this list originate from one sample, sequenced in a study of shared clonotypes between healthy human individuals. TCRdb's table, derived via immunoSEQ multiplex PCR, lists solely in-frame clones and lacks some. The table has some 2,000,000 clones, 90% to 97% seen once. What was sequenced was naive CD4+ T cells sorted from blood. Subset: CD45RA+ positively selected. The receptors stem from a young man in good health.

This clone was counted once. This chain uses TRBV9 with TRBJ2-2, with a weak D call TRBD1 (6 bases). Trimming took 2 bases from V and 2 from J, leaving 10 bases between them. The germline CDR1 and CDR2 sequences are SGDLS and YYNGEE. The CDR3 is 15 amino acids. The DNA for the CDR3 is TGTGCCAGCAGCGTCGGGACACCTAACACCGGGGAGCTGTTTTTT. Encoded protein: CASSVGTPNTGELFF.

The chain has TRBV30 and TRBJ1-1; perhaps TRBD1 as D (6 bases). This CDR3 spans 13 amino acids. CDR1 is GTSNPN, CDR2 SVGIG, per germline (reference sequence). The V gene lost 3 bases and the J gene lost 7 bases, with 15 bases spanning the gap. This CDR3 is CAWSFPGTFEAFF. The CDR3 DNA is TGTGCCTGGAGCTTCCCCGGGACATTTGAAGCTTTCTTT. Combining the CDR3 with reference TRBV30 and TRBJ1-1 gives the whole variable domain SQTIHQWPATLVQPVGSPLSLECTVEGTSNPNLYWYRQAAGRGLQLLFYSVGIGQISSEVPQNLSASRPQDRQFILSSKKLLLSDSGFYLCAWSFPGTFEAFFGQGTRLTVV.

The chain uses TRBV6-5 and TRBJ2-2; 8 bases are a match to TRBD1. Germline-derived CDR1 and CDR2 are MNHEY and SVGAGI. Trimming removed 6 bases from V and 3 bases from J; junction bases left unmatched: 6. This CDR3 has 15 amino acids. DNA of the CDR3: TGTGCCAGCAGGACAATACAGGGGGACACCGGGGAGCTGTTTTTT. It codes for CASRTIQGDTGELFF.

Details on this clone: Other DNA sequences in this sample translate to the same CDR3. The J gene is TRBJ1-1, the V gene TRBV5-1; 8 positions match TRBD1. This CDR3 has 16 amino acids. V gave up 5 bases and J gave up 0 bases; unmatched junction bases: 9. CDR1 and CDR2 (germline): SGHRS, YFSETQ. CDR3 protein: CASSPTGTGMNTEAFF. The CDR3 DNA reads as TGCGCCAGCAGTCCTACAGGGACAGGAATGAACACTGAAGCTTTCTTT.

In this sample, this clone turned up once. This chain connects TRBV19 to TRBJ1-6; no definite D call. CDR1 is LNHDA, CDR2 SQIVND, per germline (reference sequence). The CDR3 length is 20 residues. Trimming removed 3 bases at V and 0 bases at J, with 21 bases between. CDR3 sequence reads: CASSMGQGRRLSSYNSPLHF. CDR3 nucleotides: TGTGCCAGTAGTATGGGCCAAGGACGACGATTGAGCTCCTATAATTCACCCCTCCACTTT.